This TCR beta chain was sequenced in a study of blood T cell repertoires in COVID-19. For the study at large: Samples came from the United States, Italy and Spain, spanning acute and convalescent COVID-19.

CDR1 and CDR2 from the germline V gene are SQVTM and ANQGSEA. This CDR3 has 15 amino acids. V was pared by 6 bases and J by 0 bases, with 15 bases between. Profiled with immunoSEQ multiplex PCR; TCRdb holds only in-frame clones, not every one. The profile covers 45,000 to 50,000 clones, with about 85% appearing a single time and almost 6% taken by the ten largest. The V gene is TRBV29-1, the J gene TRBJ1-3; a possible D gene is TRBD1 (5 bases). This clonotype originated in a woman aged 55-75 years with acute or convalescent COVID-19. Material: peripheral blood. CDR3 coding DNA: TGCAGCGTGAATGCAGACAGCTACTCTGGAAACACCATATATTTT. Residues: CSVNADSYSGNTIYF.